Reported below is one TCR beta chain. Replicate PCRs run on sorted subsets employed approximately 180 ng DNA, 25,000 to 35,000 T cell genomes. TCRdb keeps only in-frame clones here, not all; method: immunoSEQ multiplex PCR. The repertoire consists of about 2 million clones, with over 85% occurring once and the leading ten covering 0.85% to 1.2%. The data are from a study of shared clonotypes between healthy human individuals. The CDR3 sequence is 13 residues long. Germline values: CDR1 MNHEY, CDR2 SMNVEV (reference sequence). V lost 7 bases and J 0 bases, leaving 10 bases between the germline ends. The naive CD8 subset, CD45RO-negative cells positively selected for CCR7, excluded terminally differentiated effector memory CD45RA+ cells.

This sequence originates from a young man in good health. The gene calls are TRBV27 and TRBJ2-7, with D tentatively TRBD1 or TRBD2 (6 bases each). Source material: naive CD8+ T cells sorted from blood. The CDR3 DNA reads as TGTGCCAGCATGGGGGGCATCTCCTACGAGCAGTACTTC. Translation gives CASMGGISYEQYF.